This is a list of T cell receptor beta chains from one sample in a study of blood T cell repertoires in COVID-19. This table comes from immunoSEQ multiplex PCR, and its TCRdb copy is limited to in-frame clones, with some not included. The table records approximately 120,000 clones, just over 75% of them present only once. Sequenced input: peripheral blood. These receptors came from a human donor in a cohort sampled during active COVID-19. Each CDR3 is given with its conserved first and last residue. D genes are given only for firm matches. A clone size is listed for some rows: how often the clone was seen (once, few, many), or a class if it is expanded.

len	d_gene	v_gene	abundance	j_gene	CDR3aa	CDR3nt
14	-	TRBV4-2	few	TRBJ2-2	CASTGGQHTGELFF	TGTGCCAGCACCGGAGGACAGCACACCGGGGAGCTGTTTTTT
15	TRBD2	TRBV18	-	TRBJ2-1	CASSPQRGENNEQFF	TGTGCCAGCTCACCACAGCGGGGGGAAAACAATGAGCAGTTCTTC
11	-	TRBV7-9	once	TRBJ1-2	CASSTGYGYTF	TGTGCCAGCAGCACAGGGTATGGCTACACCTTC
15	-	TRBV30	-	TRBJ2-4	CACSTAASPWNIQYF	TGTGCCTGTTCAACGGCGGCGTCCCCCTGGAACATTCAGTACTTC
15	-	TRBV3-1/TRBV3-2	once	TRBJ1-4	CASRRFGTPNEKLFF	TGTGCCAGCAGGCGCTTCGGGACACCTAATGAAAAACTGTTTTTT
13	-	TRBV6-5	-	TRBJ1-2	CASSYGGARGYTF	TGTGCCAGCAGTTACGGGGGGGCGCGGGGCTACACCTTC
16	-	TRBV7-9	few	TRBJ1-3	CASSLWAGATGNTIYF	TGTGCCAGCAGCTTATGGGCAGGGGCAACTGGAAACACCATATATTTT
14	-	TRBV10-1	-	TRBJ1-2	CASSESGDIEGYTF	TGCGCCAGCAGTGAGTCCGGGGACATTGAAGGCTACACCTTC
15	TRBD1	TRBV4-1	-	TRBJ1-4	CASSQGLQGSEKLFF	TGCGCCAGCAGCCAAGGGTTACAGGGGAGTGAAAAACTGTTTTTT
15	-	TRBV6-1	-	TRBJ1-1	CASSEVGFLTAEAFF	TGTGCCAGCAGTGAAGTTGGGTTTCTGACTGCTGAAGCTTTCTTT
15	TRBD1	TRBV5-1	-	TRBJ2-7	CASSPYTGVGYEQYF	TGCGCCAGCAGCCCGTACACAGGGGTTGGGTACGAGCAGTACTTC
12	-	TRBV9	-	TRBJ2-7	CASSGQGYEQYF	TGTGCCAGCAGCGGGCAGGGTTACGAGCAGTACTTC
14	TRBD2	TRBV7-9	-	TRBJ2-7	CASSPGGSPYEQYF	TGTGCCAGCAGCCCGGGGGGGAGCCCCTACGAGCAGTACTTC
16	-	TRBV13	-	TRBJ1-3	CASSLGWEASGNTIYF	TGTGCCAGCAGCTTAGGGTGGGAGGCGTCTGGAAACACCATATATTTT
18	-	TRBV4-1	-	TRBJ2-6	CASSQDGASLSGANVLTF	TGCGCCAGCAGCCAAGATGGGGCCAGTCTCTCTGGGGCCAACGTCCTGACTTTC
17	-	TRBV7-8	few	TRBJ1-3	CASSLDSELFSGNTIYF	TGTGCCAGCAGCTTAGATTCTGAGCTTTTCTCTGGAAACACCATATATTTT
17	-	TRBV10-3	-	TRBJ1-3	CAISGDGGRGSGNTIYF	TGTGCCATCAGTGGAGATGGGGGCAGGGGCTCTGGAAACACCATATATTTT
13	-	TRBV7-6	few	TRBJ1-2	CASSLGGGDGYTF	TGTGCCAGCAGCTTAGGAGGAGGGGACGGCTACACCTTC
14	-	TRBV11-2	few	TRBJ2-7	CASSLDRGSYEQYF	TGTGCCAGCAGCTTAGATCGAGGCAGCTACGAGCAGTACTTC
14	-	TRBV2	-	TRBJ2-3	CASRTTLSTDTQYF	TGTGCCAGCAGAACGACACTCAGCACAGATACGCAGTATTTT
15	-	TRBV7-8	-	TRBJ1-5	CASSLGGGYNQPQHF	TGTGCCAGCAGCTTAGGCGGGGGCTACAATCAGCCCCAGCATTTT
16	TRBD2	TRBV6-5	-	TRBJ2-5	CASSFSFGLAKETQYF	TGTGCCAGCAGTTTTAGTTTTGGACTAGCGAAAGAGACCCAGTACTTC